One sample yielded the 14 T cell receptor beta chains listed below, sequenced in a study of blood T cell repertoires in COVID-19. Clones were sequenced by immunoSEQ multiplex PCR, and TCRdb holds only the in-frame ones, with some missing. The sample includes roughly 500,000 clones, approximately 83% of them seen just once. Sequencing was done on a sample of peripheral blood. These receptors originate from a human donor in a cohort sampled during active COVID-19.

J is TRBJ2-2 and V is TRBV15; 8 nucleotides match TRBD2. CDR1 is LNHNV, CDR2 YYDKDF, per germline (reference sequence). The CDR3 extends over 14 amino acids. The ends lost 8 bases at V and 0 bases at J; junction bases unmatched: 2. Written as DNA, the CDR3 is TGTGCCACCGAAGCGGGAGCGAACACCGGGGAGCTGTTTTTT. Translating it yields CATEAGANTGELFF.

The chain has TRBV7-8 and TRBJ2-7; D may be TRBD2 (6 bases). With 5 bases removed from V and 5 bases from J, the gap between germline ends came to 19 bases. The CDR3 totals 15 residues. Germline loops: CDR1 SGHVS, CDR2 FQNEAQ. CDR3 coding DNA: TGTGCCAGCAGCCCCCGGACGGGAGCGGGTAACGAGCAGTACTTC. Its translation is CASSPRTGAGNEQYF.

The V call is TRBV7-3, the J call TRBJ2-7; D gene unclear. The germline CDR1 and CDR2 sequences are SGHTA and FQGTGA. The V end was cut by 5 bases, the J end by 7 bases, with 21 bases between. The CDR3 contains 15 residues. CDR3 bases: TGTGCCAGCAGCCCCCTCGTAGGAGATCGTGGGGAGCAGTACTTC. Its translation: CASSPLVGDRGEQYF.

This chain joins TRBV6-6 and TRBJ2-7; 9 bases are shared with TRBD2. Trimming took 2 bases from V and 6 from J; bases not matched to a gene: 5. This CDR3 is built from 14 residues. In germline, CDR1 is MNHNY, CDR2 SVGAGI (reference sequence). The chain's CDR3 is CASSYGLANSEQYF. The DNA for the CDR3 is TGTGCCAGCAGTTACGGACTAGCGAATAGCGAGCAGTACTTC.

This clone was picked up many times. This rearrangement joins TRBV9 to TRBJ1-3; D might be TRBD1 (5 bases). The V and J ends lost 4 bases and 3 bases respectively, with 8 bases between them. The V gene's germline CDR1 is SGDLS and CDR2 YYNGEE. The length of the CDR3 is 13 residues. CDR3 in amino acids: CASSRGDGNTIYF. For the CDR3, the DNA is TGTGCCAGCAGCCGGGGGGATGGAAACACCATATATTTT. Full variable domain (outside the CDR3, taken from reference TRBV9 and TRBJ1-3): DSGVTQTPKHLITATGQRVTLRCSPRSGDLSVYWYQQSLDQGLQFLIQYYNGEERAKGNILERFSAQQFPDLHSELNLSSLELGDSALYFCASSRGDGNTIYFGEGSWLTVV.

This clone was counted between two and nine times. The J gene is TRBJ2-1, the V gene TRBV6-2 or TRBV6-3; 8 nucleotides match TRBD1. J was trimmed by 4 bases and V by 0 bases; bases with no gene match: 5. This CDR3 has 16 amino acids. Germline V gene lookup returns CDR1 MNHEY and CDR2 SVGEGT. The CDR3 region is CASSYSITGGYNEQFF. CDR3 DNA: TGTGCCAGCAGTTACTCGATCACAGGGGGTTACAATGAGCAGTTCTTC.

This chain connects TRBV28 to TRBJ1-5, with 8 bases that match TRBD1. The CDR3 has 15 amino acids. Trimming took 6 bases from V and 3 from J; bases not matched to a gene: 7. CDR1 MDHEN and CDR2 SYDVKM come from the germline V gene. In DNA, the CDR3 is TGTGCCAGCAGCCCGGACAGGGCCCACAATCAGCCCCAGCATTTT. Its translation is CASSPDRAHNQPQHF.

The V gene is TRBV6-2 or TRBV6-3, the J gene TRBJ1-2; 7 positions match TRBD1. From germline, CDR1 is MNHEY and CDR2 SVGEGT. The CDR3 length is 14 residues. V dropped 4 bases and J dropped 7; count of bases not matched to a gene: 9. CDR3 protein: CASSSLNRGPGYTF. The CDR3 bases are TGTGCCAGCAGTTCCCTGAATAGGGGGCCTGGCTACACCTTC.

Notes on this clone: This sample includes further DNA sequences coding for the same CDR3. The rearrangement links TRBV2 to TRBJ1-1; weak D call: TRBD1 (6 bases). The length of the CDR3 is 13 residues. CDR1 and CDR2 from the germline V gene are SNHLY and FYNNEI. Trimming shortened V by 4 bases and J by 1 base, and 7 bases separated the two germline ends. This CDR3 is CASSADRNTEAFF. In nucleotides, the CDR3 is TGTGCCAGCAGTGCGGACAGGAACACTGAAGCTTTCTTT. The full variable domain, its missing parts supplied by reference TRBV2 and TRBJ1-1, is EPEVTQTPSHQVTQMGQEVILRCVPISNHLYFYWYRQILGQKVEFLVSFYNNEISEKSEIFDDQFSVERPDGSNFTLKIRSTKLEDSAMYFCASSADRNTEAFFGQGTRLTVV.

J is TRBJ2-1 and V is TRBV9, with TRBD2 identical over 7 bases. The CDR3 extends over 17 amino acids. Germline V CDR1 and CDR2: SGDLS, YYNGEE. V dropped 0 bases and J dropped 5; count of bases not matched to a gene: 11. In nucleotides, the CDR3 is TGTGCCAGCAGCGTAGCCGGGACTAATCTCCCCCACAATGAGCAGTTCTTC. Its translation is CASSVAGTNLPHNEQFF.

The rearrangement links TRBV5-4 to TRBJ2-2, with a possible D match to TRBD2 (6 bases). Trimming cost V 4 bases and J 0 bases, with 10 bases left between them. The CDR3 spans 15 residues. The germline CDR1 and CDR2 sequences are SGHNT and YYREEE (reference sequence). CDR3 DNA sequence: TGTGCCAGCAGCCGGGACTTCGCGAACACCGGGGAGCTGTTTTTT. Translation: CASSRDFANTGELFF.

The chain has TRBV6-1 and TRBJ1-5; no definite D call. CDR3 length: 13 residues. V lost 1 base, J lost 2 bases, and 3 bases lay in between. Per germline, CDR1 MNHNS and CDR2 SASEGT. The CDR3: CASSEVGNQPQHF. The CDR3 nucleotides are TGTGCCAGCAGTGAAGTAGGCAATCAGCCCCAGCATTTT.

Note on this clone: Other nucleotide sequences in the sample specify the same CDR3. This sequence joins TRBV6-5 and TRBJ1-3; D not certain. The CDR3 sequence is 16 residues long. V lost 0 bases to trimming and J lost 0 bases, with 9 bases between them. The germline CDR1 and CDR2 sequences are MNHEY and SVGAGI. DNA for the CDR3: TGTGCCAGCAGTTACTCGCCCAGGAACTCTGGAAACACCATATATTTT. Translation: CASSYSPRNSGNTIYF.

The chain uses TRBV6-2 or TRBV6-3 and TRBJ2-3; 9 bases match TRBD2. The CDR3 covers 16 residues. V trimming: 5 bases; J trimming: 1 base; junction bases outside the gene matches: 7. Germline lookup yields CDR1 MNHEY and CDR2 SVGEGT. As DNA, the CDR3 is TGTGCCAGCAGTCCCCCTAGCGGGATGCGCACAGATACGCAGTATTTT. Protein sequence: CASSPPSGMRTDTQYF.